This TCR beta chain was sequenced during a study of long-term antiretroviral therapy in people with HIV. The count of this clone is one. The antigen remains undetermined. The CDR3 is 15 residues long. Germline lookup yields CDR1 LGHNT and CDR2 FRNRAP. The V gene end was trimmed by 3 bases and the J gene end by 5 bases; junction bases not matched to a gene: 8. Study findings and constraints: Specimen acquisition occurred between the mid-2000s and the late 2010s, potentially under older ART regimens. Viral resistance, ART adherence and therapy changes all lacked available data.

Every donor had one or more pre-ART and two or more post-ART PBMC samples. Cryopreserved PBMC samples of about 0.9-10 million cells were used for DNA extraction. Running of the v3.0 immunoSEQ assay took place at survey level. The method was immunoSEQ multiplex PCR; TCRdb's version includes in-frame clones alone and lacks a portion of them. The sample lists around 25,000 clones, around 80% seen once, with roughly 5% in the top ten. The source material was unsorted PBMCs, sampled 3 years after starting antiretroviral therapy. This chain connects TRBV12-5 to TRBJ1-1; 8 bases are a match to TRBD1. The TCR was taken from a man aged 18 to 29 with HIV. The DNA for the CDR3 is TGTGCTAGTGGTTTCCCGGACAGGGACGGGACTGAAGCTTTCTTT. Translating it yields CASGFPDRDGTEAFF. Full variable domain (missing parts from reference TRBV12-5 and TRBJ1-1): DARVTQTPRHKVTEMGQEVTMRCQPILGHNTVFWYRQTMMQGLELLAYFRNRAPLDDSGMPKDRFSAEMPDATLATLKIQPSEPRDSAVYFCASGFPDRDGTEAFFGQGTRLTVV.